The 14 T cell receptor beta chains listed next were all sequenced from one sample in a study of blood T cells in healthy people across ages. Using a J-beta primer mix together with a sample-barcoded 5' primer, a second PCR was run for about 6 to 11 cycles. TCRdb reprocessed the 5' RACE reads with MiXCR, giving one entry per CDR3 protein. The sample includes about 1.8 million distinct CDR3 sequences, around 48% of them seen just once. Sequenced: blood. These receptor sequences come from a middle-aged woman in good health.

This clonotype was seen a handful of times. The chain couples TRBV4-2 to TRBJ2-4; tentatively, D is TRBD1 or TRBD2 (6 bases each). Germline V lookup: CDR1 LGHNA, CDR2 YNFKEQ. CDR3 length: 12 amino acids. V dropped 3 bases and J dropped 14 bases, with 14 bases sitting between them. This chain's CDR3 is CASSHVQGGKYF. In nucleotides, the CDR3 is TGTGCCAGCAGCCATGTACAGGGCGGGAAGTACTTC.

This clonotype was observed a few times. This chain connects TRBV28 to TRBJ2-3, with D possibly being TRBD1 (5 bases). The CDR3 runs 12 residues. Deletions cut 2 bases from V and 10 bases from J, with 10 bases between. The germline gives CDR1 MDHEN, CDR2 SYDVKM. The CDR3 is CASSLQGAAQYF. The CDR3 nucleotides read TGTGCCAGCAGTTTACAAGGGGCTGCGCAGTATTTT.

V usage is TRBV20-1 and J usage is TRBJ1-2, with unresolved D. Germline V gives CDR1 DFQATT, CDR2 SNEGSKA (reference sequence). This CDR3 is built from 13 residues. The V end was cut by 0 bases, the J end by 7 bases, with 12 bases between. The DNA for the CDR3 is TGCAGTGCTAGAGATAAGGGAATCCTTGGCTACACCTTC. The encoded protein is CSARDKGILGYTF.

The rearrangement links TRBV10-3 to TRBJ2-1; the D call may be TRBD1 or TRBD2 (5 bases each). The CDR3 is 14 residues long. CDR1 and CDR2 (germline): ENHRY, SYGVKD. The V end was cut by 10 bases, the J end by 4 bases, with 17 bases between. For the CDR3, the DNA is TGTGCCAGCGACACCGGGACGGATTACAATGAGCAGTTCTTC. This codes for CASDTGTDYNEQFF.

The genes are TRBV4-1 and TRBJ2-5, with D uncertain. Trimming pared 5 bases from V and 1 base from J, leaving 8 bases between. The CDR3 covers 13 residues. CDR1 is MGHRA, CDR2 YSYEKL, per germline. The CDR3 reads CASSIRTQETQYF. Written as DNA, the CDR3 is TGCGCCAGCAGCATACGGACCCAAGAGACCCAGTACTTC.

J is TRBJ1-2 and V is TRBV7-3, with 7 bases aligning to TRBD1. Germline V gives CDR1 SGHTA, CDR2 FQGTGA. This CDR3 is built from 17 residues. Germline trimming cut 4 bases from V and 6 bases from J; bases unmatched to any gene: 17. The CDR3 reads CASSSNPGTVSPHGYTF. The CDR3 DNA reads TGTGCCAGCAGCTCCAACCCTGGGACAGTGTCCCCCCATGGCTACACCTTC.

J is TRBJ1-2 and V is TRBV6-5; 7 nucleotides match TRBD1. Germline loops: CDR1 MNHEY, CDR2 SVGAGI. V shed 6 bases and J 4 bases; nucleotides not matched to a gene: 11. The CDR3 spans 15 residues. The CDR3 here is CASRGRTGPGYGYTF. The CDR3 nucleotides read TGTGCCAGCAGGGGCCGGACAGGACCGGGCTATGGCTACACCTTC.

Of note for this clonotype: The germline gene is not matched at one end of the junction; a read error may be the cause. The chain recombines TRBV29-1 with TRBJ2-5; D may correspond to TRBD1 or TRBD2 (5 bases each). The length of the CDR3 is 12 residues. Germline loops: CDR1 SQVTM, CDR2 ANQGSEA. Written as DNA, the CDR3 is TGCAGCGTTGATCCCGGGGCGGAGACCCGGTACTTC. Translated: CSVDPGAETRYF.

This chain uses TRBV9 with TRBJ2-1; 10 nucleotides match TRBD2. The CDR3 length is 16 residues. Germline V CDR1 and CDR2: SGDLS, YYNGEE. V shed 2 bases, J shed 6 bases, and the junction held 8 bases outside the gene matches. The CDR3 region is CASSVPSGGFFNEQFF. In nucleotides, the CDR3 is TGTGCCAGCAGCGTTCCTAGCGGGGGTTTTTTCAATGAGCAGTTCTTC.

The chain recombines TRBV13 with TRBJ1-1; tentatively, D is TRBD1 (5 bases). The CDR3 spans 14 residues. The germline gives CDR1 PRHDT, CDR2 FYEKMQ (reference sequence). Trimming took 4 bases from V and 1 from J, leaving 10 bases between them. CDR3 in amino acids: CASSSPTENTEAFF. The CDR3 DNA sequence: TGTGCCAGCAGCTCACCGACAGAGAACACTGAAGCTTTCTTT.

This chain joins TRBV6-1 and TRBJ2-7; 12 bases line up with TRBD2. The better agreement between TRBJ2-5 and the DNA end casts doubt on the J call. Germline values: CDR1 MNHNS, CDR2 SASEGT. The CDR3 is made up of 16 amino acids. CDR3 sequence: CASSLTSGGLGETQYF. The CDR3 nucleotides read TGTGCCAGCAGCCTCACTAGCGGGGGGCTAGGAGAGACCCAGTACTTC.

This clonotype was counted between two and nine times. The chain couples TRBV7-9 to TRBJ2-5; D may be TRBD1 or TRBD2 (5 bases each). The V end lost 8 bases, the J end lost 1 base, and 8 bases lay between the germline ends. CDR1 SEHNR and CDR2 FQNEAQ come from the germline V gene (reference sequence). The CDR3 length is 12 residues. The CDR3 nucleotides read TGTGCCAGCCGGGACGCCCAAGAGACCCAGTACTTC. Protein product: CASRDAQETQYF.

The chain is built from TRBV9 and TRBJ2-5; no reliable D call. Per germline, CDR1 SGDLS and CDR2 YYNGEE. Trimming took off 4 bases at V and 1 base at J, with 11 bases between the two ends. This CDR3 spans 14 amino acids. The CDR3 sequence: CASSSTLAQETQYF. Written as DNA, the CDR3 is TGTGCCAGCAGCTCCACGTTGGCCCAAGAGACCCAGTACTTC.

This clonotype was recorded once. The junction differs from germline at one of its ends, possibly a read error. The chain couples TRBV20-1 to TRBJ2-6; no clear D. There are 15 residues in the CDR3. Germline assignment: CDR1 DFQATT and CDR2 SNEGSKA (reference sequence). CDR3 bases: TGCAGTGCCCGGTCCTCACTCTCTGGGACCAACGTCCTGACTTTC. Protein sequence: CSARSSLSGTNVLTF.